This TCR beta chain was sequenced for a study of cytomegalovirus exposure and HLA in healthy donors. Study findings and constraints: TCR beta V- and J-gene trimming, according to a later analysis, was linked to a missense DCLRE1C variant. Many donors carried some public TCRs, although rarity characterized most TCR sequences. It has been reported that TCR beta sequences accurately predicted the HLA-A and HLA-B alleles of most subjects.

CDR3 size: 15 residues. Germline V gene sequence: CDR1 SGHRS, CDR2 YFSETQ. Trimming took 3 bases from V and 5 from J, leaving 14 bases between them. For this clone: Its antigen is not identified.

The PCR contained 60 Vbeta and 13 Jbeta primers. How the authors handled the data: Around 11 million shared chains were among the 60 million to 80 million unique TCR beta chains that a later analysis counted. The repertoire was sequenced with immunoSEQ multiplex PCR; TCRdb's copy has only in-frame clones and lacks some. The V and J calls and clone size come from that table; D and trimming were worked out from the DNA. The profile covers roughly 93,000 clones, with about 70% appearing a single time and 2.5% to 3.5% taken by the ten largest. Sequenced sample: PBMCs. J is TRBJ1-4 and V is TRBV5-1, with D hard to call. The sequence was obtained from a man aged 35 to 55 in good health and CMV-seronegative. The CDR3 region has the DNA TGCGCCAGCAGCTCGTCCCGGGAGAAGAATGAAAAACTGTTTTTT. Its protein product is CASSSSREKNEKLFF.